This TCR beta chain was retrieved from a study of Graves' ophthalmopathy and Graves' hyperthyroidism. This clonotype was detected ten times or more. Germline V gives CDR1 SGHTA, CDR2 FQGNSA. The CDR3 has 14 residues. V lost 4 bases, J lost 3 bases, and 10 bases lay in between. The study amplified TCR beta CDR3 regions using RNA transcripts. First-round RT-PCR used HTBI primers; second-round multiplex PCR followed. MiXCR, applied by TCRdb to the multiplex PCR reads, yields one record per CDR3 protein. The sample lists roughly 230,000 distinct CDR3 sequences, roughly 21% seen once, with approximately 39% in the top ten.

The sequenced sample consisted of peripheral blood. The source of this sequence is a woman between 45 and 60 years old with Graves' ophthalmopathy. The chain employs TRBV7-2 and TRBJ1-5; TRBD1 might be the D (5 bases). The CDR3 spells CASSSRQPNQPQHF. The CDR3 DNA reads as TGTGCCAGCAGCTCACGACAGCCCAATCAGCCCCAGCATTTT.